These 30 T cell receptor beta chains share one sample of origin, sequenced in a study of T cells after yellow fever vaccination. TCRdb called the 5' RACE reads again in MiXCR, with one record for every CDR3 protein. Here the sample spans 300,000 or so distinct CDR3 sequences, approximately 4.2% being singletons. The sample was PBMCs, taken 5 days after the yellow fever booster vaccination. The receptors here all came from a man between 18 and 35 years old who received the YFV17D yellow fever vaccine.

This clonotype was counted many times. The V call is TRBV4-3, the J call TRBJ1-5, with D possibly matching TRBD1 (5 bases). The V gene's germline CDR1 is LGHNA and CDR2 YSLEER. The V end was cut by 3 bases, the J end by 5 bases, with 14 bases between. The CDR3 spans 15 residues. The DNA of the CDR3 is TGCGCCAGCAGCCAGGCCGTGGGGGGGGATCAGCCCCAGCATTTT. Protein product: CASSQAVGGDQPQHF.

This clonotype was observed many times. V and J are TRBV27 and TRBJ2-7, with 7 bases fitting TRBD2. The CDR3 spans 15 residues. J lost 0 bases, V lost 7 bases, and 9 bases had no gene match. The germline V gene encodes CDR1 MNHEY and CDR2 SMNVEV (reference sequence). The CDR3 region is CASILGRGSSYEQYV. CDR3 coding DNA: TGTGCCAGCATCCTCGGGCGGGGGAGCTCCTACGAGCAGTACGTC.

This clonotype was seen more than once but under ten times. This sequence joins TRBV4-1 and TRBJ2-7; maybe TRBD1 (6 bases). CDR1 is MGHRA, CDR2 YSYEKL, per germline. V lost 1 base and J 1 base, leaving 14 bases between the germline ends. CDR3 size: 16 residues. CDR3 loop: CASSQGNLGQSYEQYF. The DNA for the CDR3 is TGCGCCAGCAGCCAAGGAAACCTAGGACAGTCCTACGAGCAGTACTTC.

This clonotype was observed a handful of times. The rearrangement links TRBV5-1 to TRBJ2-2, with D perhaps TRBD2 (6 bases). Trimming took 5 bases from V and 3 from J, leaving 14 bases between them. The CDR3 sequence is 15 residues long. The V gene's germline CDR1 is SGHRS and CDR2 YFSETQ. This chain's CDR3 is CASRRGEVDTGELFF. The CDR3 DNA is TGCGCCAGCAGGCGGGGCGAAGTGGACACCGGGGAGCTGTTTTTT.

This clonotype has at least ten counts. J is TRBJ2-5 and V is TRBV29-1, with D perhaps matching TRBD1 or TRBD2 (5 bases each). Trimming pared 8 bases from V and 5 bases from J, leaving 15 bases between. Germline CDR1 SQVTM, CDR2 ANQGSEA. The CDR3 contains 12 residues. CDR3 region: CSMGRMGETQYF. The CDR3 DNA follows: TGCAGCATGGGACGTATGGGGGAGACCCAGTACTTC.

This clonotype was counted a few times. The V call is TRBV6-6, the J call TRBJ1-4; D remains unclear. The CDR3 sequence is 13 residues long. The ends were cut back, 6 bases at V and 8 bases at J, with 13 bases in the middle. CDR1 MNHNY and CDR2 SVGAGI come from the germline V gene (reference sequence). The CDR3 DNA reads TGTGCCAGCAGCTCCCAAGAGGGCGAAAAACTGTTTTTT. This encodes CASSSQEGEKLFF.

This clonotype was seen more than once but under ten times. This sequence joins TRBV7-9 and TRBJ2-3; TRBD1 matches at 9 bases. The germline CDR1 and CDR2 sequences are SEHNR and FQNEAQ (reference sequence). This CDR3 is 18 amino acids long. Trimming at V came to 5 bases and at J to 1 base, leaving 13 bases not matched to a gene. CDR3 in DNA: TGTGCCAGCAGCGAGAGCGGGACAGGGAACTGGGGCACAGATACGCAGTATTTT. Amino acid sequence: CASSESGTGNWGTDTQYF. Full variable domain (outside the CDR3, taken from reference TRBV7-9 and TRBJ2-3): DTGVSQNPRHKITKRGQNVTFRCDPISEHNRLYWYRQTLGQGPEFLTYFQNEAQLEKSRLLSDRFSAERPKGSFSTLEIQRTEQGDSAMYLCASSESGTGNWGTDTQYFGPGTRLTVL.

This clonotype was observed a few times. The rearrangement uses TRBV28 and TRBJ1-1; D gene unclear. Trimming removed 3 bases at V and 7 bases at J, with 6 bases between. The CDR3 contains 11 residues. The V gene's germline CDR1 is MDHEN and CDR2 SYDVKM. CDR3 sequence reads: CASSFKNEAFF. Here the CDR3 DNA reads TGTGCCAGCAGTTTCAAGAATGAAGCTTTCTTT.

This rearrangement joins TRBV29-1 to TRBJ1-1; D call uncertain. The V gene lost 3 bases and the J gene lost 4 bases, with 9 bases spanning the gap. The CDR3 has 12 amino acids. Germline values: CDR1 SQVTM, CDR2 ANQGSEA. CDR3: CSVDGKFTEAFF. CDR3 DNA sequence: TGCAGCGTTGATGGGAAGTTCACTGAAGCTTTCTTT.

V usage is TRBV6-2 or TRBV6-3 and J usage is TRBJ2-1, with D tentatively TRBD1 or TRBD2 (7 bases each). Per germline, CDR1 MNHEY and CDR2 SVGEGT. CDR3 size: 15 residues. V was shortened by 5 bases and J by 5 bases, with 16 bases between the two germline ends. The CDR3 sequence: CASSPQGGANNEQFF. CDR3 DNA sequence: TGTGCCAGCAGTCCCCAGGGGGGGGCCAACAATGAGCAGTTCTTC.

This clonotype was counted ten times or more. The chain recombines TRBV20-1 with TRBJ1-5; TRBD1 matches 7 bases. Looked up from germline, CDR1 is DFQATT and CDR2 is SNEGSKA (reference sequence). With 2 bases clipped from V and 9 bases from J, the junction kept 7 bases outside the gene matches. This CDR3 comprises 13 residues. The CDR3 nucleotides read TGCAGTGCTAGAAGCCAGGGGGGGACGCCCCAGCATTTT. Amino acids: CSARSQGGTPQHF.

This clonotype was detected ten times or more. The chain combines TRBV6-6 with TRBJ2-7, with D perhaps TRBD1 (6 bases). Trimming pared 5 bases from V and 2 bases from J, leaving 10 bases between. Germline CDR1 MNHNY, CDR2 SVGAGI (reference sequence). CDR3 length: 13 residues. The CDR3: CASSPGQTYEQYV. For the CDR3, the DNA is TGTGCCAGCAGTCCGGGACAAACCTACGAGCAGTACGTC.

This clonotype was detected many times. V gene TRBV7-9 combines with J gene TRBJ1-2; 12 nucleotides align to TRBD1. J gave up 3 bases and V 5 bases, and 7 bases lay outside the gene matches. Germline values: CDR1 SEHNR, CDR2 FQNEAQ (reference sequence). The CDR3 extends over 16 amino acids. The CDR3 reads CASSGDRGPVYYGYTF. CDR3 DNA: TGTGCCAGCAGCGGGGACAGGGGGCCTGTATACTATGGCTACACCTTC.

J is TRBJ1-1 and V is TRBV12-3 or TRBV12-4; 7 bases align to TRBD1. Losses at the gene ends were 5 bases for V and 4 bases for J; bases not matched to a gene: 1. The CDR3 is 12 amino acids. The CDR3 spells CASSTGVTEAFF. The CDR3 DNA reads as TGTGCCAGCAGTACAGGGGTCACTGAAGCTTTCTTT.

The chain has TRBV5-1 and TRBJ1-2, with 9 bases lining up with TRBD1. This CDR3 comprises 15 residues. The V segment lost 5 bases and the J segment 5 bases; nucleotides outside the gene matches: 10. Germline-derived CDR1 and CDR2 are SGHRS and YFSETQ. CDR3 DNA: TGCGCCAGCAGGCCTACAGGGGGCTCTGGATATGGCTACACCTTC. This sequence encodes CASRPTGGSGYGYTF.

Here the CDR3 DNA reads TGCAGTGCTAGTATCTCGGGCGGGGTCACAGATACGCAGTATTTT. Translation: CSASISGGVTDTQYF. The chain has TRBV20-1 and TRBJ2-3, with D maybe TRBD2 (6 bases). The germline V gene has CDR1 DFQATT and CDR2 SNEGSKA (reference sequence). The CDR3 runs to 15 residues. V lost 3 bases and J lost 2, with 15 bases in between.

This clonotype occurred a few times. The CDR3 protein is CASIGSGSGGPLAYNEQFF. The CDR3 bases are TGTGCCAGCATCGGAAGCGGTAGCGGGGGGCCCCTTGCCTACAATGAGCAGTTCTTC. The gene calls are TRBV7-9 and TRBJ2-1, with 10 bases lining up with TRBD2. The germline CDR1 and CDR2 sequences are SEHNR and FQNEAQ (reference sequence). V shed 7 bases and J 2 bases; nucleotides not matched to a gene: 17. This CDR3 spans 19 amino acids.

The chain combines TRBV28 with TRBJ2-1; possible D gene TRBD1, 6 bases. The ends were cut back, 6 bases at V and 8 bases at J, with 14 bases in the middle. Germline loops: CDR1 MDHEN, CDR2 SYDVKM. CDR3 length: 13 amino acids. The CDR3 DNA follows: TGTGCCAGCAGAATCCCAGGGGCCGATGAGCAGTTCTTC. It yields the protein CASRIPGADEQFF.

This clonotype showed up just a few times. CDR3 amino acids: CAIRPFRDRTGELFF. For the CDR3, the DNA is TGTGCCATCAGACCCTTCAGGGATCGCACCGGGGAGCTGTTTTTT. This chain uses TRBV10-3 with TRBJ2-2; the D gene is possibly TRBD1 (5 bases). There are 15 residues in the CDR3. Germline V gene data show CDR1 as ENHRY and CDR2 as SYGVKD. Trimming removed 6 bases at V and 4 bases at J, with 15 bases between.

The chain couples TRBV5-4 to TRBJ2-3; a weak D match, TRBD2 (7 bases). The V gene lost 5 bases and the J gene lost 2 bases, with 18 bases spanning the gap. CDR3 length equals 16 residues. The germline gives CDR1 SGHNT, CDR2 YYREEE (reference sequence). CDR3 nucleotides: TGTGCCAGCAGATCAGGGGCGGGAGACCCCACAGATACGCAGTATTTT. It translates to CASRSGAGDPTDTQYF.

In this sample, this clonotype turned up many times. The chain is built from TRBV7-2 and TRBJ2-5; D remains unclear. The length of the CDR3 is 12 residues. The germline V gene has CDR1 SGHTA and CDR2 FQGNSA. With 2 bases removed from V and 8 bases from J, the gap between germline ends came to 9 bases. CDR3 loop: CASSLLRSTQYF. CDR3 bases: TGTGCCAGCAGCTTATTAAGATCCACCCAGTACTTC. The full variable domain, with the rest looked up from reference TRBV7-2 and TRBJ2-5, is GAGVSQSPSNKVTEKGKDVELRCDPISGHTALYWYRQSLGQGLEFLIYFQGNSAPDKSGLPSDRFSAERTGGSVSTLTIQRTQQEDSAVYLCASSLLRSTQYFGPGTRLLVL.

This chain joins TRBV29-1 and TRBJ1-2; perhaps TRBD1 as D (6 bases). Germline assignment: CDR1 SQVTM and CDR2 ANQGSEA. CDR3 length: 14 amino acids. Trimming took off 6 bases at V and 2 bases at J, with 16 bases between the two ends. CDR3 sequence (DNA): TGCAGCGTAGAAAGCCTACAGGGAAACTATGGCTACACCTTC. It encodes CSVESLQGNYGYTF.

This chain joins TRBV24-1 and TRBJ2-7; D is unclear. The V gene lost 8 bases and the J gene lost 12 bases, with 7 bases spanning the gap. Germline lookup yields CDR1 KGHDR and CDR2 SFDVKD. The CDR3 is 8 amino acids. The CDR3 spells CATIVAYF. The CDR3 DNA follows: TGTGCCACCATCGTGGCGTACTTC.

This clonotype turned up a few times. This sequence joins TRBV4-1 and TRBJ2-1; D uncertain. CDR3 length: 15 amino acids. V dropped 2 bases and J dropped 4 bases, with 12 bases sitting between them. In germline, CDR1 is MGHRA, CDR2 YSYEKL. CDR3 loop: CASSQSRTLYNEQFF. The CDR3 coding sequence is TGCGCCAGCAGCCAAAGCCGGACGTTGTACAATGAGCAGTTCTTC.

Only a few counts were recorded for this clonotype. V gene TRBV7-9 combines with J gene TRBJ1-4; TRBD1 matches at 7 bases. V lost 1 base and J lost 5; bases outside the gene matches: 7. The germline CDR1 and CDR2 sequences are SEHNR and FQNEAQ (reference sequence). CDR3 length: 16 amino acids. CDR3 region: CASSLGQGSLNEKLFF. In nucleotides, the CDR3 is TGTGCCAGCAGCTTAGGACAGGGATCATTAAATGAAAAACTGTTTTTT.

The table lists this clonotype with a few counts. At one of its ends the junction is not consistent with the germline gene, which may arise from a read error. The V call is TRBV4-1, the J call TRBJ2-6; TRBD1 aligns across 7 bases. The germline CDR1 and CDR2 sequences are MGHRA and YSYEKL. This CDR3 is 17 amino acids long. CDR3 sequence: CASSEDRALSGANVLTF. The CDR3 DNA sequence: TGCGCCAGCAGCGAAGACAGGGCCCTCTCCGGGGCCAACGTCCTGACTTTC.

This clonotype was counted many times. The J gene is TRBJ2-7, the V gene TRBV12-3 or TRBV12-4; D is undetermined. Deletions cut 1 base from V and 3 bases from J, with 7 bases between. The CDR3 has 13 residues. The CDR3 DNA sequence: TGTGCCAGCAGTTTAGAGGCCAACTACGAGCAGTACTTC. This translates into CASSLEANYEQYF.

Points on this clonotype: Just one base apart from a much larger clone, this may be a read error. The chain links TRBV29-1 to TRBJ2-3; no reliable D call. The CDR3 totals 14 residues. Trimming took off 2 bases at V and 1 base at J, with 10 bases between the two ends. CDR1 is SQVTM, CDR2 ANQGSEA, per germline. The CDR3 region has the DNA TGCAGCGTTGAAAGGCGCGCATGCACAGATACGCAGTATTTT. It translates to CSVERRACTDTQYF.

This clonotype occurred a few times. The J gene is TRBJ2-3, the V gene TRBV9, with no clear D. The V gene lost 4 bases and the J gene lost 4 bases, with 13 bases spanning the gap. This CDR3 is 14 amino acids long. CDR1 and CDR2 (germline): SGDLS, YYNGEE. CDR3 in DNA: TGTGCCAGCAGCCGGAACCCCCGCGCAGATACGCAGTATTTT. It codes for CASSRNPRADTQYF.

This clonotype was seen only a few times. The chain joins TRBV5-6 to TRBJ1-2; D remains ambiguous. This CDR3 is built from 15 residues. Germline V gene sequence: CDR1 SGHDT, CDR2 YYEEEE. V shed 0 bases and J shed 0 bases, with 9 bases lying between them. The CDR3 region has the DNA TGTGCCAGCAGCTTGGACGGCCCCACTAACTATGGCTACACCTTC. Amino acid sequence: CASSLDGPTNYGYTF. Together with reference TRBV5-6 and TRBJ1-2, the CDR3 gives the full variable domain: DAGVTQSPTHLIKTRGQQVTLRCSPKSGHDTVSWYQQALGQGPQFIFQYYEEEERQRGNFPDRFSGHQFPNYSSELNVNALLLGDSALYLCASSLDGPTNYGYTFGSGTRLTVV.